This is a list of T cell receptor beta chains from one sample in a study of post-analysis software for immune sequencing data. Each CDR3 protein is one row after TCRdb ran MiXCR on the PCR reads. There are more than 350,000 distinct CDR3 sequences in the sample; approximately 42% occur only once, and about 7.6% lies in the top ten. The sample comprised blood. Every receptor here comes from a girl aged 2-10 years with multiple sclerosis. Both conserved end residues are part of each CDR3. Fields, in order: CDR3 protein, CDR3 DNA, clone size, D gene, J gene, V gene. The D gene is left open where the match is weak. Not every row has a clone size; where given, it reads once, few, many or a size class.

CDR3 protein: CASSRTRQGGETQYF
CDR3 DNA: TGTGCCAGCAGCCGAACCCGACAGGGTGGGGAGACCCAGTACTTC
clone size: -
D gene: TRBD1
J gene: TRBJ2-5
V gene: TRBV7-9

CDR3 protein: CASSPDFGTGRDNEQFF
CDR3 DNA: TGTGCCAGCAGTCCCGATTTCGGGACAGGGAGGGACAATGAGCAGTTCTTC
clone size: few
D gene: TRBD1
J gene: TRBJ2-1
V gene: TRBV6-1

CDR3 protein: CNASPGGTANYGYTF
CDR3 DNA: TGCAATGCTAGCCCGGGCGGGACAGCGAACTATGGCTACACCTTC
clone size: few
D gene: TRBD1
J gene: TRBJ1-2
V gene: TRBV20-1

CDR3 protein: CASSVTSGGTDTQYF
CDR3 DNA: TGTGCCAGCAGCGTGACTAGCGGGGGAACAGATACGCAGTATTTT
clone size: -
D gene: TRBD2
J gene: TRBJ2-3
V gene: TRBV6-4

CDR3 protein: CASSSDRGAGDTQYF
CDR3 DNA: TGTGCCAGCAGCTCCGACAGGGGAGCAGGAGATACGCAGTATTTT
clone size: few
D gene: TRBD1
J gene: TRBJ2-3
V gene: TRBV7-9

CDR3 protein: CASSTRVTPSPLHF
CDR3 DNA: TGTGCCAGCAGCACTCGGGTCACTCCTTCACCCCTCCACTTT
clone size: once
D gene: -
J gene: TRBJ1-6
V gene: TRBV3-1

CDR3 protein: CASSQGIYYYTF
CDR3 DNA: TGTGCCAGCAGCCAAGGGATCTACTACTACACCTTC
clone size: -
D gene: -
J gene: TRBJ1-2
V gene: TRBV4-2

CDR3 protein: CASSEIGTGLSLSNYGYTF
CDR3 DNA: TGTGCCAGCAGTGAAATTGGGACAGGATTGTCACTGTCGAACTATGGCTACACCTTC
clone size: once
D gene: TRBD1
J gene: TRBJ1-2
V gene: TRBV6-1

CDR3 protein: CASNNPGLTGETQYF
CDR3 DNA: TGTGCCAGCAACAACCCGGGACTAACCGGGGAGACCCAGTACTTC
clone size: few
D gene: TRBD2
J gene: TRBJ2-5
V gene: TRBV6-1

CDR3 protein: CASSTGTSGPYEQYF
CDR3 DNA: TGTGCCAGCAGTACCGGGACTAGCGGTCCCTACGAGCAGTACTTC
clone size: few
D gene: TRBD2
J gene: TRBJ2-7
V gene: TRBV6-2/TRBV6-3

CDR3 protein: CASSLIGTTNYGYTF
CDR3 DNA: TGCGCCAGCAGCTTGATCGGAACAACTAACTATGGCTACACCTTC
clone size: few
D gene: -
J gene: TRBJ1-2
V gene: TRBV5-1

CDR3 protein: CASSSTSGRGRNEQFF
CDR3 DNA: TGTGCCAGCAGTTCGACTAGCGGGAGGGGAAGGAATGAGCAGTTCTTC
clone size: few
D gene: TRBD2
J gene: TRBJ2-1
V gene: TRBV28

CDR3 protein: CASSLLSGSANNEQFF
CDR3 DNA: TGTGCCAGCAGCTTGTTGTCGGGGTCGGCCAACAATGAGCAGTTCTTC
clone size: -
D gene: -
J gene: TRBJ2-1
V gene: TRBV7-2

CDR3 protein: CSVAGTESNQPQHF
CDR3 DNA: TGCAGCGTTGCCGGGACGGAGAGCAATCAGCCCCAGCATTTT
clone size: -
D gene: -
J gene: TRBJ1-5
V gene: TRBV29-1

CDR3 protein: CSARGARGTTYEQYF
CDR3 DNA: TGCAGTGCTAGAGGAGCCAGGGGAACTACCTACGAGCAGTACTTC
clone size: -
D gene: -
J gene: TRBJ2-7
V gene: TRBV20-1

CDR3 protein: CASSQAAGGLEAFF
CDR3 DNA: TGTGCCAGCAGCCAAGCCGCGGGGGGACTTGAAGCTTTCTTT
clone size: -
D gene: -
J gene: TRBJ1-1
V gene: TRBV4-2

CDR3 protein: CSAVSGAWDEQFF
CDR3 DNA: TGCAGCGCCGTCAGCGGGGCTTGGGATGAGCAGTTCTTC
clone size: -
D gene: TRBD2
J gene: TRBJ2-1
V gene: TRBV20-1

CDR3 protein: CASSHFSGTDERQYF
CDR3 DNA: TGTGCCAGCAGCCATTTCTCCGGGACCGATGAAAGACAGTACTTC
clone size: few
D gene: -
J gene: TRBJ2-5
V gene: TRBV7-2

CDR3 protein: CSASTLLASVGYNEQFF
CDR3 DNA: TGCAGTGCCAGCACCCTGCTAGCGTCGGTGGGCTACAATGAGCAGTTCTTC
clone size: -
D gene: -
J gene: TRBJ2-1
V gene: TRBV20-1

CDR3 protein: CATRPGGRTETQYF
CDR3 DNA: TGTGCCACTAGACCGGGGGGGCGGACCGAGACCCAGTACTTC
clone size: -
D gene: TRBD2
J gene: TRBJ2-5
V gene: TRBV28

CDR3 protein: CASGLGGDEGYSYEQYF
CDR3 DNA: TGTGCTAGTGGTTTGGGCGGGGACGAGGGATACTCCTACGAGCAGTACTTC
clone size: -
D gene: -
J gene: TRBJ2-7
V gene: TRBV12-5